The T cell receptor beta chain under discussion was sequenced for a study of blood T cells in healthy people across ages. Next came a second PCR, run for about 6 to 12 cycles, which used a sample-barcoded 5' primer along with a J-beta primer mix. TCRdb called the 5' RACE reads again in MiXCR, with one record for every CDR3 protein. The table includes some 850,000 distinct CDR3 sequences, about a quarter detected once. Healthy Caucasians from Russia aged about 6 to 100 served as donors. Trimming removed 4 bases from V and 4 bases from J, with 16 bases in between. The CDR3 has 15 amino acids. CDR1 is SGHRS and CDR2 is YFSETQ in the germline V gene. The same data also contributed to another study, on T cells of mothers and their children.

This chain joins TRBV5-1 and TRBJ2-3; D may be TRBD2 (6 bases). The sequenced sample was blood. The source is a boy between 10 and 17 years old in good health. The CDR3 region is CASSETSGGPDTQYF. CDR3 sequence (DNA): TGCGCCAGCAGCGAGACTAGTGGAGGACCAGATACGCAGTATTTT.